One TCR beta chain is described in this entry. The antigen it recognizes is unknown. The sample holds no much larger clone one base away, and base qualities are not on file. These data originate in a study of blood T cell repertoires in COVID-19 (dated by TCRdb to 2020 to 2022). Background for the entire study: Samples from collaborators originated in the United States, Italy and Spain and spanned both the acute and convalescent phases of COVID-19. The prospective study material was composed of cDNA or gDNA derived from T cells, B-cell-depleted T cells, or PBMCs. The dataset comprised deeply sampled blood TCRbeta repertoires from subjects exposed to, actively infected with, or recovered from COVID-19. The repertoires were released in a freely available public database meant as a resource for research on the immune response to SARS-CoV-2. Samples came from the ongoing ImmuneRACE study (first 160 participants) plus 1,254 subjects from 6 global collaborators. The sample metadata nearly always contained a de-identified subject ID, COVID-19 status, age in years and sex. Where available, HLA class I and class II types were taken from metadata supplied by the sample provider and were not determined by assay-based typing. Findings and caveats that apply to the study as a whole: How much clinical and demographic metadata was included differed by source and by participant, and the metadata was provided uncurated.

Each collaborating institution followed its own protocols to collect whole blood in K2EDTA tubes. For TCRbeta analysis, collaborator samples were shipped as frozen whole blood, as isolated PBMCs, or as DNA extracted from either sample type. Reading from cysteine to phenylalanine, the CDR3 counts 14 amino acids. Only CDR3 DNA remains: 42 bases, in frame from the first base. The germline V gene gives CDR1 as SGDLS and CDR2 as YYNGEE. The V end loses 4 bases and the J end loses 0 bases, and a stretch of 10 bases separates them. TCRbeta CDR3 regions were amplified from genomic DNA using the immunoSEQ Assay, a bias-controlled multiplex PCR. On the study's bioinformatics: Nucleated cell counts per sample were estimated from amplification of reference gene primers within the assay. Sequence reads were collapsed and filtered to measure the absolute abundance of every unique TCRbeta CDR3 rearrangement. Productive Simpson clonality was computed per sample as the square root of Simpson's diversity index over productive rearrangements. Imported from immuneACCESS, the table was reduced by TCRdb to in-frame sequences with V and J called. These copies leave out some clones; in studies compared against another copy, an unresolved V gene accounts for under half, and the cause of the remainder is not known. Clone size and V and J calls were adopted from that table, with D and trimming inferred from the DNA. Recorded for this sample are around 180,000 clones; around 86% of them occurred a single time. The ten most abundant clones make up roughly 2.8% of the sample.

The chain was built from TRBV9 and TRBJ1-1; the D gene is not confidently resolved. The TCR sequence derives from a woman in her thirties with active or convalescent COVID-19. Material for sequencing was peripheral blood. The CDR3 region: CASSSTILNTEAFF. The sequenced DNA is TGTGCCAGCAGCTCGACAATCCTGAACACTGAAGCTTTCTTT.